The 18 T cell receptor beta chains listed next were all sequenced from one sample in a study of CD4 T cells in relation to SARS-CoV-2 and coronaviruses. Their cognate antigens are unknown. CD4+ T cells from unexposed donors were obtained before the COVID-19 pandemic (2011-2018). The cells were cultured for over eight days before CD4+ T cells were isolated. Sequencing used immunoSEQ multiplex PCR; TCRdb keeps in-frame clones, though not all of them. The sample yields approximately 16,000 clones, roughly 71% seen once. Sequencing used CD4+ T cells from PBMCs, cultured in vitro. These receptors were collected from a human donor in good health.

A remark on this clone: An end of the junction differs from the germline gene, which may be a read error. V is TRBV19 and J is TRBJ1-1; 8 nucleotides match TRBD1. The germline V gene encodes CDR1 LNHDA and CDR2 SQIVND (reference sequence). The CDR3 extends over 12 amino acids. The DNA of the CDR3 is TGTGCCAGTAGTTCTCCAGGGGGCCCACATCCCTTT. Translating gives CASSSPGGPHPF.

The chain recombines TRBV23-1 with TRBJ2-1; no clear D gene. TRBV23-1 belongs to the ORF category, with a function that is uncertain. The CDR3 consists of 16 residues. V lost 3 bases and J 5 bases, leaving 17 bases between the germline ends. The CDR3 spells CASSQTSRGTNNEQFF. The CDR3 DNA reads TGCGCCAGCAGTCAGACATCTAGAGGAACCAACAATGAGCAGTTCTTC.

The gene calls are TRBV9 and TRBJ2-1; 9 bases map to TRBD2. The CDR3 covers 18 residues. The trim removed 0 bases at V and 0 bases at J, leaving 7 bases unmatched. Germline V gives CDR1 SGDLS, CDR2 YYNGEE. CDR3 coding DNA: TGTGCCAGCAGCGTAGCAGGTGCGGGAGGGTACTCCTACAATGAGCAGTTCTTC. It codes for CASSVAGAGGYSYNEQFF.

The genes are TRBV30 and TRBJ1-3, with D possibly TRBD1 on 5 matching bases. Germline CDR1 reads GTSNPN; CDR2 reads SVGIG (reference sequence). The V end lost 4 bases, the J end lost 4 bases, and 8 bases lay between the germline ends. The length of the CDR3 is 12 residues. CDR3 DNA sequence: TGTGCCTGGACCTCAGGGGGAAACACCATATATTTT. Amino acid sequence: CAWTSGGNTIYF.

V gene TRBV10-1 combines with J gene TRBJ1-2, with 7 bases fitting TRBD1. From germline, CDR1 is WNHNN and CDR2 SYGVQD (reference sequence). This CDR3 comprises 16 residues. The junction had 15 bases not matched to a gene; V was cut back by 7 bases and J by 4 bases. CDR3 nucleotides: TGCGCCAGCACGGTCAGCGACAGGGCCGCTATCTATGGCTACACCTTC. Translated, it gives CASTVSDRAAIYGYTF.

This rearrangement joins TRBV2 to TRBJ2-7; either TRBD1 or TRBD2 may supply D (5 bases each). CDR1 is SNHLY, CDR2 FYNNEI, per germline. CDR3 size: 16 residues. Trimming took off 1 base at V and 8 bases at J, with 21 bases between the two ends. The CDR3 spells CASSEGSGSLQKKQYF. CDR3 nucleotides: TGTGCCAGCAGTGAAGGATCAGGGAGTCTCCAGAAGAAGCAGTACTTC.

The rearrangement uses TRBV5-8 and TRBJ2-5, with TRBD2 identical over 14 bases. Per the germline V gene, CDR1 is SGHTS and CDR2 is YDEGEE. The junction had 11 bases not matched to a gene; V was cut back by 3 bases and J by 4 bases. The CDR3 covers 18 residues. DNA of the CDR3: TGTGCCAGCAGCTCCCCCGGGACTAGCGGGAGAAGGGGAGAGACCCAGTACTTC. Encoded protein: CASSSPGTSGRRGETQYF.

The chain joins TRBV2 to TRBJ1-2; D not resolved. V was clipped by 4 bases and J by 2 bases, with 5 bases between them. Germline-derived CDR1 and CDR2 are SNHLY and FYNNEI. This CDR3 region has 12 residues. This chain's CDR3 is CASSGTNYGYTF. The DNA of the CDR3 is TGTGCCAGCAGTGGGACCAACTATGGCTACACCTTC.

The chain uses TRBV7-3 and TRBJ2-3; the D call may be TRBD1 or TRBD2 (5 bases each). The CDR3 spans 13 residues. The germline CDR1 and CDR2 sequences are SGHTA and FQGTGA. V dropped 5 bases and J dropped 9 bases, with 15 bases sitting between them. This CDR3 reads CASSPGPAATQYF. The CDR3 nucleotides are TGTGCCAGCAGCCCGGGACCGGCGGCAACGCAGTATTTT. The entire variable domain, with the rest obtained from reference TRBV7-3 and TRBJ2-3, is as follows: GAGVSQTPSNKVTEKGKYVELRCDPISGHTALYWYRQSLGQGPEFLIYFQGTGAADDSGLPNDRFFAVRPEGSVSTLKIQRTERGDSAVYLCASSPGPAATQYFGPGTRLTVL.

This chain joins TRBV19 and TRBJ2-7; no firm D call. The germline V gene encodes CDR1 LNHDA and CDR2 SQIVND (reference sequence). This CDR3 is built from 13 residues. V lost 9 bases and J lost 0, with 12 bases in between. The chain's CDR3 is CASSDTHSYEQYF. DNA of the CDR3: TGTGCCAGCTCCGACACCCACTCCTACGAGCAGTACTTC.

This clone has just a few counts. V and J are TRBV7-3 and TRBJ2-1; the D is unclear. The CDR3 extends over 13 amino acids. The germline V gene has CDR1 SGHTA and CDR2 FQGTGA. With 2 bases removed from V and 5 bases from J, the gap between germline ends came to 7 bases. CDR3 in amino acids: CASSLGRNNEQFF. CDR3 in DNA: TGTGCCAGCAGCTTAGGACGGAACAATGAGCAGTTCTTC.

The chain links TRBV10-1 to TRBJ1-2; D is ambiguous. The CDR3 length is 13 residues. Trimming removed 3 bases from V and 8 bases from J, with 13 bases in between. The germline CDR1 and CDR2 sequences are WNHNN and SYGVQD (reference sequence). The CDR3 loop is CASSDGLEVGYTF. For the CDR3, the DNA is TGCGCCAGCAGTGATGGACTCGAGGTCGGCTACACCTTC.

This rearrangement joins TRBV30 to TRBJ2-1; 10 nucleotides agree with TRBD2. Losses at the gene ends were 4 bases for V and 15 bases for J; bases not matched to a gene: 12. Germline loops: CDR1 GTSNPN, CDR2 SVGIG (reference sequence). The CDR3 has 13 amino acids. CDR3 in amino acids: CAWKFRTSGRAFF. The CDR3 DNA follows: TGTGCCTGGAAATTTCGGACCAGCGGGAGGGCGTTCTTC.

The J gene is TRBJ1-2, the V gene TRBV19, with 7 bases identical to TRBD1. The CDR3 contains 14 residues. Trimming at V came to 3 bases and at J to 2 bases, leaving 3 bases not matched to a gene. CDR1 is LNHDA and CDR2 is SQIVND in the germline V gene (reference sequence). In nucleotides, the CDR3 is TGTGCCAGTAGTATGGGGACAGCGAACTATGGCTACACCTTC. This encodes CASSMGTANYGYTF.

V and J are TRBV29-1 and TRBJ1-1; TRBD1 is a possible D gene (6 bases). The CDR3 sequence is 14 residues long. With 5 bases removed from V and 3 bases from J, the gap between germline ends came to 16 bases. Germline values: CDR1 SQVTM, CDR2 ANQGSEA. DNA for the CDR3: TGCAGCGTTTTCAACAGGGATGGGTACACTGAAGCTTTCTTT. Translated, it gives CSVFNRDGYTEAFF.

The V call is TRBV28, the J call TRBJ1-3; no definite D call. The germline gives CDR1 MDHEN, CDR2 SYDVKM. The CDR3 sequence is 13 residues long. Trimming took off 5 bases at V and 8 bases at J, with 13 bases between the two ends. CDR3 coding DNA: TGTGCCAGCAGTACGGACTCGTCGGACACCATATATTTT. Translating it yields CASSTDSSDTIYF.

This rearrangement joins TRBV5-4 to TRBJ2-3; D call uncertain. The germline V gene encodes CDR1 SGHNT and CDR2 YYREEE (reference sequence). The V gene lost 4 bases and the J gene lost 0 bases, with 9 bases spanning the gap. The CDR3 runs 14 residues. The CDR3 sequence: CASSLSASTDTQYF. DNA of the CDR3: TGTGCCAGCAGCCTCAGTGCTAGCACAGATACGCAGTATTTT. Full variable domain (missing parts from reference TRBV5-4 and TRBJ2-3): ETGVTQSPTHLIKTRGQQVTLRCSSQSGHNTVSWYQQALGQGPQFIFQYYREEENGRGNFPPRFSGLQFPNYSSELNVNALELDDSALYLCASSLSASTDTQYFGPGTRLTVL.

Only a few counts were recorded for this clone. This rearrangement joins TRBV18 to TRBJ1-1, with D maybe TRBD1 (6 bases). V dropped 2 bases and J dropped 0 bases, with 10 bases sitting between them. The CDR3 contains 15 residues. CDR1 is KGHSH, CDR2 LQKENI, per germline. Here the CDR3 reads CASSPGQTLNTEAFF. CDR3 DNA: TGTGCCAGCTCACCAGGACAGACATTGAACACTGAAGCTTTCTTT.